The rows below give T cell receptor beta chains drawn from one sample of a study of blood T cell repertoires in COVID-19. Clones were sequenced by immunoSEQ multiplex PCR, and TCRdb holds only the in-frame ones, with some missing. The data contain nearly 350,000 clones, around 90% of them singletons. Sequenced input: peripheral blood. The receptors were gathered from a woman aged 18-29 years who had recovered from COVID-19. Each CDR3 is given with its conserved first and last residue. A D gene is named only where the DNA matches it firmly. Clone size, where shown, is once, few, many, or a class for clones that have expanded.

d_call	j_call	clone_size	v_call	cdr3_nt	cdr3_aa
-	TRBJ2-1	-	TRBV27	TGTGCCAGCAGTTTTCGGGGGACGGATGAGCAGTTCTTC	CASSFRGTDEQFF
-	TRBJ1-2	-	TRBV5-1	TGCGCCAGCAGCTCGACCGGACAGAGAGCTAACTATGGCTACACCTTC	CASSSTGQRANYGYTF
TRBD1	TRBJ2-3	-	TRBV5-1	TGCGCCAGCAGCTTGGGACAGGGGGCCACAGATACGCAGTATTTT	CASSLGQGATDTQYF
TRBD1	TRBJ2-3	-	TRBV7-9	TGTGCCAGCAGCCCAGGACAGGGGGCGGCAGATACGCAGTATTTT	CASSPGQGAADTQYF
-	TRBJ2-1	few	TRBV12-5	TGTGCTAGTGGTTTGGACAGGGCCAATGAGCAGTTCTTC	CASGLDRANEQFF
TRBD2	TRBJ2-5	-	TRBV6-2/TRBV6-3	TGTGCCAGCAGCCGGCGGGCGGGAGGGGCATCCCAAGAGACCCAGTACTTC	CASSRRAGGASQETQYF
TRBD2	TRBJ2-3	few	TRBV24-1	TGTGCCACCAGTGACCGGACTAGCGGTTTATATACGCAGTATTTT	CATSDRTSGLYTQYF
TRBD2	TRBJ2-5	-	TRBV7-8	TGTGCCAGCAGCCGGTGGGGACTAGCGCGCGGAGGGCAAGAGACCCAGTACTTC	CASSRWGLARGGQETQYF
-	TRBJ1-5	-	TRBV7-2	TGTGCCAGCAGCTTAGGGGCCAGGCAGCCCCAGCATTTT	CASSLGARQPQHF
-	TRBJ1-1	-	TRBV6-5	TGTGCCAGCAGCAAGTCCGGAGTAAACACTGAAGCTTTCTTT	CASSKSGVNTEAFF
TRBD2	TRBJ2-3	-	TRBV4-1	TGCGCCAGCAGCCATGCTAGCGGGAGGGGCACAGATACGCAGTATTTT	CASSHASGRGTDTQYF
TRBD2	TRBJ2-1	-	TRBV7-2	TGTGCCAGCAGCTCGACTAGCGGGATTTACAATGAGCAGTTCTTC	CASSSTSGIYNEQFF
TRBD1	TRBJ1-1	-	TRBV3-1/TRBV3-2	TGTGCCAGCAGCCACGGAAGTGGGACAGGGGGCGAGGACACTGAAGCTTTCTTT	CASSHGSGTGGEDTEAFF
TRBD1	TRBJ1-2	-	TRBV6-5	TGTGCCAGCATCCTGGACAGGGCAGTTAACTATGGCTACACCTTC	CASILDRAVNYGYTF
TRBD1	TRBJ2-4	once	TRBV5-6	TGTGCCAGCAGCTATAGACAGGGATGGGCCAAAAACATTCAGTACTTC	CASSYRQGWAKNIQYF
TRBD1	TRBJ1-1	-	TRBV2	TGTGCCAGCAGCCAAACCTCGGGACAGGGGATGTTGATGAACACTGAAGCTTTCTTT	CASSQTSGQGMLMNTEAFF
-	TRBJ1-5	-	TRBV28	TGTGCCAGCAGTTTAAGGGGTTATCGGAAAAATCAGCCCCAGCATTTT	CASSLRGYRKNQPQHF
TRBD1	TRBJ1-5	few	TRBV11-2	TGTGCCAGCAGCAAAAGCGCAGGGGGTGTAGGGACCCAGCATTTT	CASSKSAGGVGTQHF
-	TRBJ1-2	-	TRBV18	TGTGCCAGCTCACCACAGGGGGCTAACTATGGCTACACCTTC	CASSPQGANYGYTF
TRBD1	TRBJ1-2	-	TRBV5-5	TGTGCCAGCAGCCCCACCGGGACAGGGTACCCCCTAGGTACCTTC	CASSPTGTGYPLGTF
TRBD2	TRBJ2-5	-	TRBV12-3/TRBV12-4	TGTGCCAGCCGACTAGCGGGGAAAGAGACCCAGTACTTC	CASRLAGKETQYF
-	TRBJ1-1	-	TRBV10-3	TGTGCCATCAGTTTGGGGACGGTCCGGGACTTGAACACTGAAGCTTTCTTT	CAISLGTVRDLNTEAFF
-	TRBJ1-3	-	TRBV7-9	TGTGCCAGCAGCCTCCTAGTCCCCAGGGGAGGAAACACCATATATTTT	CASSLLVPRGGNTIYF
TRBD1	TRBJ1-4	-	TRBV19	TGTGCCAGTAGTATAGGACAGGGGAATGAAAAACTGTTTTTT	CASSIGQGNEKLFF
-	TRBJ2-2	once	TRBV7-9	TGTGCCAGCAGCTTATCCGGGTTAGGCGGGGAGCTGTTTTTT	CASSLSGLGGELFF
TRBD1	TRBJ1-2	-	TRBV10-3	TGTGCCATCAGTGAGTCACAGGGGGCTAACGGCTACACCTTC	CAISESQGANGYTF
-	TRBJ2-1	once	TRBV27	TGTGCCAGCAGTTTTTTCCCCCCCAACTCCTACAATGAGCAGTTCTTC	CASSFFPPNSYNEQFF
TRBD1	TRBJ2-6	-	TRBV7-6	TGTGCCAGCACCTCGGACAGGGGGCGGCCCCGGGGGGACGTCCTGACTTTC	CASTSDRGRPRGDVLTF
-	TRBJ1-3	few	TRBV25-1	TGTGCCAGCAGTTGGGGACACAACTCTGGAAACACCATATATTTT	CASSWGHNSGNTIYF
-	TRBJ2-2	-	TRBV7-9	TGTGCCAGCAGCTTAACGGGGACCGGGGAGCTGTTTTTT	CASSLTGTGELFF
TRBD2	TRBJ2-1	once	TRBV28	TGTGCCAGCAGTTTTAGGGGGACTAGCGGGAAGTATTTCTACAATGAGCAGTTCTTC	CASSFRGTSGKYFYNEQFF
-	TRBJ1-1	-	TRBV30	TGTGCCTGGAGTGCCACCCTAAACACTGAAGCTTTCTTT	CAWSATLNTEAFF
-	TRBJ1-4	-	TRBV7-2	TGTGCCAGCAGCTTAGCAGAGGGATATGAAAAACTGTTTTTT	CASSLAEGYEKLFF
TRBD2	TRBJ2-3	-	TRBV4-3	TGCGCCAGCAGCCAATTAGCGGGAGGAACAGATACGCAGTATTTT	CASSQLAGGTDTQYF
-	TRBJ2-5	once	TRBV11-3	TGTGCCAGCAGCTCCAAAGAGACCCAGTACTTC	CASSSKETQYF
TRBD1	TRBJ1-6	-	TRBV14	TGTGCCAGCAGCCAACCCATCTACAGGGGTCGTGGTAATTCACCCCTCCACTTT	CASSQPIYRGRGNSPLHF
-	TRBJ1-2	-	TRBV4-3	TGCGCCAGCAGCCAAAGCCGCCAAGATAGAGGCTACACCTTC	CASSQSRQDRGYTF
TRBD2	TRBJ2-1	once	TRBV5-1	TGCGCCAGCAGCTTGGGGGCTAGCGGACTCTACAATGAGCAGTTCTTC	CASSLGASGLYNEQFF
TRBD2	TRBJ2-5	-	TRBV6-6	TGTGCCAGCAGTCGCAGACTAGCGGCGCAAGAGACCCAGTACTTC	CASSRRLAAQETQYF
TRBD1	TRBJ1-1	-	TRBV5-1	TGCGCCAGCAGCTTGTTTACAGGGGCCGAGGTCACTGAAGCTTTCTTT	CASSLFTGAEVTEAFF
-	TRBJ1-2	-	TRBV5-1	TGCGCCAGCAGCCCCCGGGTCAACTATGGCTACACCTTC	CASSPRVNYGYTF
TRBD1	TRBJ2-3	-	TRBV11-2	TGTGCCAGCAGCTTGGGTCAGGGGGCGGGGAATACGCAGTATTTT	CASSLGQGAGNTQYF
TRBD2	TRBJ2-1	-	TRBV27	TGTGCCAGCAGTCCCCGGATCGGACAAACTAGCGGGAGCGGGAGCTCCTACAATGAGCAGTTCTTC	CASSPRIGQTSGSGSSYNEQFF
TRBD2	TRBJ2-3	-	TRBV27	TGTGCCAGCAGTTTATTTTCTGTTCTAGCGGGTGGTACAGATACGCAGTATTTT	CASSLFSVLAGGTDTQYF
TRBD1	TRBJ1-2	-	TRBV13	TGTGCCAGCAGCTTTGACAGGGGGGAGGGCTACACCTTC	CASSFDRGEGYTF
-	TRBJ1-4	-	TRBV24-1	TGTGCCACCAGTGACTCCGGGACACCAAATGAAAAACTGTTTTTT	CATSDSGTPNEKLFF
-	TRBJ1-3	-	TRBV10-3	TGTGCCATCTCGCTGGGGGGGGCCGGTGGAAACACCATATATTTT	CAISLGGAGGNTIYF
-	TRBJ1-6	-	TRBV5-1	TGCGCCAGCAGCTTGTCGGCCAGGTATTCACCCCTCCACTTT	CASSLSARYSPLHF
-	TRBJ2-5	-	TRBV12-3/TRBV12-4	TGTGCCAGCAGCCAAAGGGGGGGCGAGACCCAGTACTTC	CASSQRGGETQYF
TRBD1	TRBJ2-1	-	TRBV5-1	TGCGCCAGCAGCTTAGGACAGGGGTACAATGAGCAGTTCTTC	CASSLGQGYNEQFF
-	TRBJ1-2	few	TRBV7-9	TGTGCCAGCAGCCCCGACACCAACTATGGCTACACCTTC	CASSPDTNYGYTF